This T cell receptor beta chain appears in the sequencing data of a study of shared clonotypes between healthy human individuals. Assay used: immunoSEQ multiplex PCR; TCRdb lists only in-frame clones, some missing. Of roughly 2.4 million clones listed, roughly 95% are singletons. The V gene's germline CDR1 is SGHTA and CDR2 FQGNSA. The CDR3 has 19 residues. V lost 4 bases, J lost 5 bases, and 19 bases stayed unmatched. Study results and caveats: Shared clonotypes across all four donors exceeded non-shared ones in generation probability.

A note on this clone: The antigen is not known.

Input material: naive CD4+ T cells sorted from blood. Subset: CD45RA+ positively selected. The rearrangement uses TRBV7-2 and TRBJ2-7; 11 nucleotides agree with TRBD1. The origin of this receptor is a man younger than 30 in good health. CDR3 protein: CASSSRTGQGVKIQNEQYF. The CDR3 nucleotides read TGTGCCAGCAGCTCCCGTACGGGACAGGGGGTGAAGATCCAAAACGAGCAGTACTTC.